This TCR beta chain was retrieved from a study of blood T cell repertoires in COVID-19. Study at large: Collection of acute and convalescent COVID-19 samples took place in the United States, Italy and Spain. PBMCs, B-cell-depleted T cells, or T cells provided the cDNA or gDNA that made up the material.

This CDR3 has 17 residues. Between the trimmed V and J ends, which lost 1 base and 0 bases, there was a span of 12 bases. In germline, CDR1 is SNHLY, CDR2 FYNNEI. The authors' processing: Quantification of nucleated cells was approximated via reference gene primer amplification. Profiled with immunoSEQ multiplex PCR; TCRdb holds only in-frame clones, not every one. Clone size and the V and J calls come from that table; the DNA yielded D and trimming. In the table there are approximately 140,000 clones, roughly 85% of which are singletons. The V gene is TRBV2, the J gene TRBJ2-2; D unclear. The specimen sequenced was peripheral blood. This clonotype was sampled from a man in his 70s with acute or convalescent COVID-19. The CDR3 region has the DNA TGTGCCAGCAGTGAAGGAACGCCGGGTTCGAACACCGGGGAGCTGTTTTTT. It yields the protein CASSEGTPGSNTGELFF.